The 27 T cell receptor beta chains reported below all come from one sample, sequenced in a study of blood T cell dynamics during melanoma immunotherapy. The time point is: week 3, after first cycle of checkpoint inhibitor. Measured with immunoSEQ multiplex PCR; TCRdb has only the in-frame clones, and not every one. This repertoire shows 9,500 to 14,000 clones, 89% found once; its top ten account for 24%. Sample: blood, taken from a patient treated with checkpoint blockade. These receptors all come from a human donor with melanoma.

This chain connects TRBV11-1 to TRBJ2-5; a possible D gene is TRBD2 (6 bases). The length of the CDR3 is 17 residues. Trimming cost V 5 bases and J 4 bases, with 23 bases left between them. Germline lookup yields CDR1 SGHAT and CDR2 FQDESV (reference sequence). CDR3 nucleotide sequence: TGTGCCAGCAGCCCAGCCGGAGTAGCGGCCGTCGGAGAGACCCAGTACTTC. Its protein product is CASSPAGVAAVGETQYF.

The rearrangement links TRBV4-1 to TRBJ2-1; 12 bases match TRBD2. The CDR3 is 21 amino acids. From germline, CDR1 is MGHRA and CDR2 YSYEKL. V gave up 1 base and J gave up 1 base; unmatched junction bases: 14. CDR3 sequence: CASSQGPGLAGGPRSYNEQFF. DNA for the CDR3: TGCGCCAGCAGCCAAGGGCCGGGGCTAGCGGGAGGGCCGAGGTCCTACAATGAGCAGTTCTTC.

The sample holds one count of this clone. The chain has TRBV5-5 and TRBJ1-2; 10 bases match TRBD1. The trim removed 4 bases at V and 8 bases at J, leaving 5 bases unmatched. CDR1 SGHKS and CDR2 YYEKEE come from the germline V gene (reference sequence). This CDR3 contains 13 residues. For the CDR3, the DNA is TGTGCCAGCAGCCCCGGGACAGGGGACGGCTACACCTTC. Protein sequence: CASSPGTGDGYTF.

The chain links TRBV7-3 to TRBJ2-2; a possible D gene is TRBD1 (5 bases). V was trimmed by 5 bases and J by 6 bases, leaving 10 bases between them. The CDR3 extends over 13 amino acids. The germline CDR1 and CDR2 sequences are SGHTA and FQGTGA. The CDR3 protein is CASSPDMAGELFF. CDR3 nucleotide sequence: TGTGCCAGCAGCCCGGACATGGCCGGGGAGCTGTTTTTT.

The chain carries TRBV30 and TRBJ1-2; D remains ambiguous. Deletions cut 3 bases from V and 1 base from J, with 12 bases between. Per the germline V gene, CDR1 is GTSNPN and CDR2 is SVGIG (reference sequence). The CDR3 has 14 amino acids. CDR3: CAWSRPPRNYGYTF. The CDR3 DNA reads TGTGCCTGGAGCCGCCCCCCTCGTAACTATGGCTACACCTTC.

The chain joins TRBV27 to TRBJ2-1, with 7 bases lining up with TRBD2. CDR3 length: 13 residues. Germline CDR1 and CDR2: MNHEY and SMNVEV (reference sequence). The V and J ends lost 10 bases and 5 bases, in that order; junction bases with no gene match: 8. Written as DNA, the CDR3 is TGTGCCACCCAAGGAGCGGGAAACAATGAGCAGTTCTTC. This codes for CATQGAGNNEQFF.

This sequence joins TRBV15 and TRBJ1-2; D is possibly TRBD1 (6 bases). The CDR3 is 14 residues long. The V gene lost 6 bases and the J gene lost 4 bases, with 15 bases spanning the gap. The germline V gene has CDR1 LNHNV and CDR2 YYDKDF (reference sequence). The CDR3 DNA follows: TGTGCCACCAGTGGGACCGAGGGGGGCTATGGCTACACCTTC. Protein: CATSGTEGGYGYTF.

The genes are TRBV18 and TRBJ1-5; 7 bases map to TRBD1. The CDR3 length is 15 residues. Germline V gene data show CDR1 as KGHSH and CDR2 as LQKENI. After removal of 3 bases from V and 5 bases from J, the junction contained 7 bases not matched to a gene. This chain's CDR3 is CASSPSTGIHQPQHF. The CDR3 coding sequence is TGTGCCAGCTCACCCTCGACAGGGATACATCAGCCCCAGCATTTT.

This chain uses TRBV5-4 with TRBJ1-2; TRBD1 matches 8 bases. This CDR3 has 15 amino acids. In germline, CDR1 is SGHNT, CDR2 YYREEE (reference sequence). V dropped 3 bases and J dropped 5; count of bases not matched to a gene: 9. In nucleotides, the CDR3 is TGTGCCAGCAGCTCGGGGGACAGGCGGGGATATGGCTACACCTTC. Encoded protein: CASSSGDRRGYGYTF.

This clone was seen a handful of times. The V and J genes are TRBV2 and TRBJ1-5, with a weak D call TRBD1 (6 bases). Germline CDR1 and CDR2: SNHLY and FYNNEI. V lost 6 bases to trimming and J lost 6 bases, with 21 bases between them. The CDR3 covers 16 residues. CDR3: CASSDRTDTGTQPQHF. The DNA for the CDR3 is TGTGCCAGCAGCGACAGGACGGACACGGGGACTCAGCCCCAGCATTTT.

Here the CDR3 reads CASNSGSGTGELFF. In DNA, the CDR3 is TGTGCCAGCAACAGCGGGAGTGGAACCGGGGAGCTGTTTTTT. This sequence joins TRBV19 and TRBJ2-2; 8 bases agree with TRBD2. V shed 9 bases, J shed 5 bases, and the junction held 8 bases outside the gene matches. Germline CDR1 reads LNHDA; CDR2 reads SQIVND (reference sequence). The CDR3 has 14 residues.

CDR3 bases: TGTGCCAGCAGCGTAGCTGGTGGAGGCTATGGCTACACCTTC. The encoded protein is CASSVAGGGYGYTF. The J gene is TRBJ1-2, the V gene TRBV9; D is uncertain. Germline assignment: CDR1 SGDLS and CDR2 YYNGEE. The CDR3 has 14 amino acids. Trimming cost V 0 bases and J 4 bases, with 10 bases left between them.

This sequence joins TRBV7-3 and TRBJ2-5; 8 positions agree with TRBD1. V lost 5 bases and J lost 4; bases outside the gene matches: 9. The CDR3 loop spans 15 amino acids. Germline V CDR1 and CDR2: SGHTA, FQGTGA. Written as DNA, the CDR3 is TGTGCCAGCAGCGAAGGGACAGGTTGGAGAGAGACCCAGTACTTC. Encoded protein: CASSEGTGWRETQYF. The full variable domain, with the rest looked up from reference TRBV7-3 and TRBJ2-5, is GAGVSQTPSNKVTEKGKYVELRCDPISGHTALYWYRQSLGQGPEFLIYFQGTGAADDSGLPNDRFFAVRPEGSVSTLKIQRTERGDSAVYLCASSEGTGWRETQYFGPGTRLLVL.

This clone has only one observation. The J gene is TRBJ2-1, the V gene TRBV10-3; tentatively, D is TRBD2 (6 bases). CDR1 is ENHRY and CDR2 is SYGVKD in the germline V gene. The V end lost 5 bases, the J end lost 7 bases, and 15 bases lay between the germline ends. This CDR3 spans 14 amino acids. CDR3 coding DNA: TGTGCCATCAGTACTACCGGGACTGCAAATGAGCAGTTCTTC. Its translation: CAISTTGTANEQFF.

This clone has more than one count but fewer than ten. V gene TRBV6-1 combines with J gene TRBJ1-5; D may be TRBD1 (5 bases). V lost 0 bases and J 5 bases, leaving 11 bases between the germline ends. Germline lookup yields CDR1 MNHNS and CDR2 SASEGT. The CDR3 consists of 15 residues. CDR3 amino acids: CASSEALGRHQPQHF. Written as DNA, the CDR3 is TGTGCCAGCAGTGAAGCGCTGGGGCGTCATCAGCCCCAGCATTTT.

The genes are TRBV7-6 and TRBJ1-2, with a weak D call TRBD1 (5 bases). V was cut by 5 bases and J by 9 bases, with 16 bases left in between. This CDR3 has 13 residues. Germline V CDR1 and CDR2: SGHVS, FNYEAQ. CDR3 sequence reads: CASSRGPGQSYTF. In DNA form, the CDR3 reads TGTGCCAGCAGCCGGGGTCCGGGGCAAAGCTACACCTTC.

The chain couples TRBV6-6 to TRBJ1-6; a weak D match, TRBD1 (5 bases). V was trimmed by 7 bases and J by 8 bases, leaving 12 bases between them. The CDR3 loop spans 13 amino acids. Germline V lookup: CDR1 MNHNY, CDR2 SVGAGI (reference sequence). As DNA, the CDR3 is TGTGCCAGCACCGACCCGGGGGATTCACCCCTCCACTTT. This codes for CASTDPGDSPLHF.

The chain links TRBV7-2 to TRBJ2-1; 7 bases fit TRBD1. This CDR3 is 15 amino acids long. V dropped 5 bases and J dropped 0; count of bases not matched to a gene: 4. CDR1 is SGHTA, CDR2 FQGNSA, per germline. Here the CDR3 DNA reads TGTGCCAGCAGCCTCCGGACAGGCTCCTACAATGAGCAGTTCTTC. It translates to CASSLRTGSYNEQFF.

The CDR3 loop is CASRPGTYEQYF. For the CDR3, the DNA is TGTGCCAGCAGACCCGGGACCTACGAGCAGTACTTC. This chain uses TRBV28 with TRBJ2-7; the D gene is possibly TRBD2 (5 bases). V was trimmed by 6 bases and J by 2 bases, leaving 8 bases between them. The CDR3 runs 12 residues. From germline, CDR1 is MDHEN and CDR2 SYDVKM.

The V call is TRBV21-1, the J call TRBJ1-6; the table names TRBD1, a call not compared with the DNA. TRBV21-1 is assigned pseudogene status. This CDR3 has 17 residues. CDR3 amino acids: CASSMHIHIHHNSPLHF. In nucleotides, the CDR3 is TGTGCCAGCAGCATGCATATACACATACATCATAATTCACCCCTCCACTTT.

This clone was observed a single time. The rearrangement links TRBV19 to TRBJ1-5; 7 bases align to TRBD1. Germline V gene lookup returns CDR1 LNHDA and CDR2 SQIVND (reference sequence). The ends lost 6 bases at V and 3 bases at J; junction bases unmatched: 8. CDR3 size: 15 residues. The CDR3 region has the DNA TGTGCCAGTAGACCCCGGACAGGTCACAATCAGCCCCAGCATTTT. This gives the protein CASRPRTGHNQPQHF. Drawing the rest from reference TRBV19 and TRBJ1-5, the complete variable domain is DGGITQSPKYLFRKEGQNVTLSCEQNLNHDAMYWYRQDPGQGLRLIYYSQIVNDFQKGDIAEGYSVSREKKESFPLTVTSAQKNPTAFYLCASRPRTGHNQPQHFGDGTRLSIL.

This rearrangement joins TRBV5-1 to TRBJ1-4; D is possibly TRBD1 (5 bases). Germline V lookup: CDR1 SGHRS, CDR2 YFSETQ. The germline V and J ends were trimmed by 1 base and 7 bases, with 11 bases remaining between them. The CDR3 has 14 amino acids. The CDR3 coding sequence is TGCGCCAGCAGCTTGCGGGGCGGTGGTGAAAAACTGTTTTTT. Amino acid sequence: CASSLRGGGEKLFF.

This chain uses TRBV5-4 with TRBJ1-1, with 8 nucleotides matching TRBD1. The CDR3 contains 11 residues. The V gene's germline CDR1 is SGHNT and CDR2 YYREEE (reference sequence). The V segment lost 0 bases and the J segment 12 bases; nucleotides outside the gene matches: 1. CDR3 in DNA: TGTGCCAGCAGCTTGGGACAGGGGTCTTTCTTT. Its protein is CASSLGQGSFF.

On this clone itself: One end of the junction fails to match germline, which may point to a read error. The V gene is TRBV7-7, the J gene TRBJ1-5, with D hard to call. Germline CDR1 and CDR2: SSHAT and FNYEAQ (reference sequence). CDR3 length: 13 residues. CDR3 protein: CASSLDMGQPQHF. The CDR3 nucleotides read TGTGCTAGCAGCTTAGATATGGGTCAGCCCCAGCATTTT.

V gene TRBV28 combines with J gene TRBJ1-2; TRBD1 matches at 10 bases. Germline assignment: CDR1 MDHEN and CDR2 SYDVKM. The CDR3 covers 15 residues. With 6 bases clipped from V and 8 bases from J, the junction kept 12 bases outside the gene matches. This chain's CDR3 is CASRPKTGGAGGYTF. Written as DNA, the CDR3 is TGTGCCAGCAGGCCGAAGACAGGGGGCGCAGGGGGCTACACCTTC.

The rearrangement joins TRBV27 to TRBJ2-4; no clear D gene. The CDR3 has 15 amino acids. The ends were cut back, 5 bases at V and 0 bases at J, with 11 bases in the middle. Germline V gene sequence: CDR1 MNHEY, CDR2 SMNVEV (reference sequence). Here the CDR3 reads CASSPIPPAKNIQYF. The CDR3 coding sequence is TGTGCCAGCAGTCCAATCCCGCCAGCCAAAAACATTCAGTACTTC.

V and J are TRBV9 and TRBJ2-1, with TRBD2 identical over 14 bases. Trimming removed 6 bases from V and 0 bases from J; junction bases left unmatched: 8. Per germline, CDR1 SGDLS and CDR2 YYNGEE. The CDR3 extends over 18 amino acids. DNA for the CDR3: TGTGCCAGCACGCCCCCGGGGACTAGCGGGAGCTCCTACAATGAGCAGTTCTTC. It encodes CASTPPGTSGSSYNEQFF.